The clone carrying this T cell receptor beta chain has only a few counts. These data belong to a study of T-cell reconstitution after alpha-beta-depleted transplantation in children. The CDR3 has 17 residues. The V and J ends lost 4 bases and 2 bases, in that order; junction bases with no gene match: 11. CDR1 is SEHNR, CDR2 FQNEAQ, per germline (reference sequence). This sample's TCRbeta library carried unique molecular identifier barcodes. TCRdb called the PCR reads again in MiXCR, with one record for every CDR3 protein. The table shows around 600,000 distinct CDR3 sequences, with roughly 10% occurring only once.

The TCR originated in a human donor who donated a stem cell graft to a child with acute myeloid leukemia. Specimen: PBMCs from the stem cell graft donor, collected from the stem cell graft. The gene calls are TRBV7-9 and TRBJ1-5; 7 nucleotides align to TRBD1. CDR3 DNA sequence: TGTGCCAGCAGCTCATCTCCAGGGGGTGGGGGCAATCAGCCCCAGCATTTT. Its translation is CASSSSPGGGGNQPQHF.